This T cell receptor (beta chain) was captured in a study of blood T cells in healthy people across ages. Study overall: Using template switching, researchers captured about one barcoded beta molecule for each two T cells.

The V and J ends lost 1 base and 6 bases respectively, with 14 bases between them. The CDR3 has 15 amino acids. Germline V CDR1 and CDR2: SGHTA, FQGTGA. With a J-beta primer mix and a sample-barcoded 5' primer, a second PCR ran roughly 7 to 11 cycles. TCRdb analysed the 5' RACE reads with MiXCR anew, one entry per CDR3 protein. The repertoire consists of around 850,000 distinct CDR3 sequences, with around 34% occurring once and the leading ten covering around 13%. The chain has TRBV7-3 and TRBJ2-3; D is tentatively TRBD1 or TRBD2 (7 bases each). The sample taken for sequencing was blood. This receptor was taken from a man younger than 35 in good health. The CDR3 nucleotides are TGTGCCAGCAGCTTAAATAGCAGGGGGGGTGATACGCAGTATTTT. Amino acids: CASSLNSRGGDTQYF.